A single sample is the source of the 5 T cell receptor beta chains below, sequenced in a study of beta chain features in type 1 diabetes. Their specific antigens are unknown. Broader study findings: Type 1 diabetes patients had TCRB CDR3s that were shorter (moderately but significantly so) in all four CD4+ subsets.

The sequenced template was cDNA made from the entire isolated RNA. Only in-frame clones appear in the TCRdb table, and some are missing; sequencing was by immunoSEQ multiplex PCR. This repertoire shows about 230,000 clones, 16% found once; its top ten account for 0.065% to 0.1%. Sequencing input: naive CD4+ T cells from blood. The receptors originated from a man aged 25 to 45 with type 1 diabetes.

In this sample, this clone turned up a few times. The chain recombines TRBV4-2 with TRBJ1-2; a possible D gene is TRBD1 (5 bases). The V end lost 0 bases, the J end lost 3 bases, and 14 bases lay between the germline ends. Germline-derived CDR1 and CDR2 are LGHNA and YNFKEQ. The CDR3 has 16 amino acids. Written as DNA, the CDR3 is TGTGCCAGCAGCCAAGATCCGGCAGGGATGTACTATGGCTACACCTTC. Its translation is CASSQDPAGMYYGYTF.

This clone came up a few times. The CDR3 loop is CSVSSGDYEQYF. For the CDR3, the DNA is TGCAGCGTTAGCTCCGGGGACTACGAGCAGTACTTC. This sequence joins TRBV29-1 and TRBJ2-7; possibly TRBD2 for D (5 bases). CDR1 and CDR2 from the germline V gene are SQVTM and ANQGSEA. The CDR3 sequence is 12 residues long. The V end was cut by 5 bases, the J end by 3 bases, with 11 bases between.

As concerns this clone: Other DNA sequences within the sample encode an identical CDR3. The chain couples TRBV20-1 to TRBJ2-3; D remains ambiguous. The CDR3 runs to 11 residues. The V gene's germline CDR1 is DFQATT and CDR2 SNEGSKA (reference sequence). Trimming removed 1 base at V and 2 bases at J, with 1 base between. The CDR3 bases are TGCAGTGCTAGAGCCACAGATACGCAGTATTTT. As protein: CSARATDTQYF.

This clone was counted a few times. The chain joins TRBV27 to TRBJ2-7; 11 nucleotides line up with TRBD1. This CDR3 comprises 14 residues. Trimming cost V 6 bases and J 6 bases; bases outside gene matches: 7. Germline V CDR1 and CDR2: MNHEY, SMNVEV (reference sequence). CDR3 protein: CASRAPGTGGEQYF. The CDR3 bases are TGTGCCAGCAGAGCGCCCGGGACAGGGGGCGAGCAGTACTTC.

For this clone: The sample carries other DNA sequences with the same CDR3. The chain joins TRBV5-1 to TRBJ1-4; no firm D call. The CDR3 consists of 11 residues. CDR1 and CDR2 (germline): SGHRS, YFSETQ. Trimming shortened V by 0 bases and J by 8 bases, and 2 bases separated the two germline ends. DNA of the CDR3: TGCGCCAGCAGCTTGGACGAAAAACTGTTTTTT. As protein: CASSLDEKLFF.